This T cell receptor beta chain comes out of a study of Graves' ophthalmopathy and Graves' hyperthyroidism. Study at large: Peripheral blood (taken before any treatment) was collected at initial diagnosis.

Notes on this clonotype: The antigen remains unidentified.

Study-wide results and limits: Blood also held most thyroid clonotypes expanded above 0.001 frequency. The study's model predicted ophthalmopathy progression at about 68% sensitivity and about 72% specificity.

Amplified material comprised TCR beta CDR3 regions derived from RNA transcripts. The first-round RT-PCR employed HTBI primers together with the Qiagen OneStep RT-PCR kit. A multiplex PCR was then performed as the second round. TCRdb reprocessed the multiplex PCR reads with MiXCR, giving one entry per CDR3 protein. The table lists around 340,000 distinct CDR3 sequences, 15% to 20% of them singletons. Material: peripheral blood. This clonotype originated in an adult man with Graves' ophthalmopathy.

The CDR3 coding sequence is TGTGCCAGCAGTTTCTCGGCTCCTTTAGGATTTTATGACGAGCAGTACTTC. Amino acids: CASSFSAPLGFYDEQYF. The chain joins TRBV12-3 or TRBV12-4 to TRBJ2-7; no clear D gene. The V end lost 3 bases, the J end lost 5 bases, and 23 bases lay between the germline ends. CDR3 length equals 17 residues.